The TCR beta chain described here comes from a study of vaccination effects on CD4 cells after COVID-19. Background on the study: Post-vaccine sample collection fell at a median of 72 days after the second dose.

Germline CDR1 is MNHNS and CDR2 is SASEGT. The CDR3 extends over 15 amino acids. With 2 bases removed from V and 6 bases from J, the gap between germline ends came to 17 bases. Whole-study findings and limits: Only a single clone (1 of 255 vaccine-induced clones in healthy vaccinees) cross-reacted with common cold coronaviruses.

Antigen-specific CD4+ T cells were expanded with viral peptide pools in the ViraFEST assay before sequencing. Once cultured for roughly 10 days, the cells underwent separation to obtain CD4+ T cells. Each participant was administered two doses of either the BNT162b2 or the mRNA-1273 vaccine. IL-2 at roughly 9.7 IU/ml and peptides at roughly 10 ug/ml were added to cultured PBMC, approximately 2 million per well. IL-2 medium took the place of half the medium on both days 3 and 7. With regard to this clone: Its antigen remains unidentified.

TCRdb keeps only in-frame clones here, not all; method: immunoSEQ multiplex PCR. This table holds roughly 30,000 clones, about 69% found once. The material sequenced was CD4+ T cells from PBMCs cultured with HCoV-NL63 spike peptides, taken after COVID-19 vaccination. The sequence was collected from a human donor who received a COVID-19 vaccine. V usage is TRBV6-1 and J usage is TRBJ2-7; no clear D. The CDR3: CASSESRILPGEQYF. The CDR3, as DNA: TGTGCCAGCAGTGAATCCCGAATTCTGCCCGGCGAGCAGTACTTC.